The 10 T cell receptor beta chains below were found in one sample sequenced in a study of identical twins. TCRdb re-derived calls from the 5' RACE reads in MiXCR, one entry per CDR3 protein. Altogether around 530,000 distinct CDR3 sequences are present, 12% to 15% being singletons, with the ten largest covering 0.44%. The same data also contributed to another study, on yellow fever vaccine responses in identical twins.

Sequencing was done on a sample of CD4+ T cells sorted from blood. All receptors derive from a woman under 30 in good health.

In this sample, this clonotype turned up a few times. The chain combines TRBV6-1 with TRBJ2-2; 10 bases are shared with TRBD2. The CDR3 is made up of 19 amino acids. V lost 5 bases to trimming and J lost 1 base; unmatched junction nucleotides: 13. The germline gives CDR1 MNHNS, CDR2 SASEGT. The CDR3: CASSPKGFLAGENTGELFF. The DNA for the CDR3 is TGTGCCAGCAGTCCCAAGGGGTTTCTAGCGGGGGAGAACACCGGGGAGCTGTTTTTT.

The rearrangement links TRBV28 to TRBJ1-5; D unclear. Germline V gene lookup returns CDR1 MDHEN and CDR2 SYDVKM. The CDR3 consists of 16 residues. Trimming removed 1 base at V and 5 bases at J, with 15 bases between. The CDR3 loop is CASSLFGGYLHQPQHF. The CDR3 nucleotides read TGTGCCAGCAGTTTATTCGGCGGCTATTTGCATCAGCCCCAGCATTTT.

The rearrangement joins TRBV2 to TRBJ1-1; D remains ambiguous. The CDR3 extends over 13 amino acids. Germline CDR1 SNHLY, CDR2 FYNNEI. V dropped 0 bases and J dropped 2 bases, with 4 bases sitting between them. The CDR3 loop reads CASSEAPNTEAFF. The CDR3 DNA reads as TGTGCCAGCAGTGAAGCACCCAACACTGAAGCTTTCTTT.

In its sample, this clonotype was seen once. The chain is built from TRBV9 and TRBJ2-1, with D possibly matching TRBD1 (6 bases). The CDR3 is 15 residues long. Trimming took 0 bases from V and 2 from J, leaving 9 bases between them. The germline V gene encodes CDR1 SGDLS and CDR2 YYNGEE. DNA of the CDR3: TGTGCCAGCAGCGTAGCAGGGGACACCTACAATGAGCAGTTCTTC. Translated, it gives CASSVAGDTYNEQFF.

This clonotype was seen repeatedly, ten times or more. The chain links TRBV20-1 to TRBJ2-7; D assignment may be TRBD1 or TRBD2 (5 bases each). CDR1 is DFQATT and CDR2 is SNEGSKA in the germline V gene (reference sequence). The V and J ends lost 7 bases and 6 bases respectively, with 16 bases between them. This CDR3 comprises 12 residues. The DNA for the CDR3 is TGCAGTGTGGGCAGGGCCGAGGGCGAGCAGTACGTC. Its protein is CSVGRAEGEQYV.

V is TRBV20-1 and J is TRBJ2-1, with 7 bases aligning to TRBD2. The CDR3 covers 14 residues. Germline lookup yields CDR1 DFQATT and CDR2 SNEGSKA (reference sequence). V dropped 6 bases and J dropped 0; count of bases not matched to a gene: 5. The CDR3 region has the DNA TGCAGTGCAAGGACTAGTCGCTCCTACAATGAGCAGTTCTTC. Its translation is CSARTSRSYNEQFF.

The genes are TRBV2 and TRBJ1-5; D gene unclear. The CDR3 has 15 amino acids. V shed 3 bases and J shed 7 bases, with 16 bases lying between them. From germline, CDR1 is SNHLY and CDR2 FYNNEI. CDR3 residues: CASSDPDLPRQPQHF. In DNA, the CDR3 is TGTGCCAGCAGTGATCCGGACCTCCCCAGGCAGCCCCAGCATTTT.

The chain employs TRBV7-3 and TRBJ2-1; tentatively, D is TRBD2 (7 bases). The germline V gene has CDR1 SGHTA and CDR2 FQGTGA. Trimming shortened V by 6 bases and J by 6 bases, and 15 bases separated the two germline ends. This CDR3 has 14 amino acids. CDR3 in amino acids: CASSKGERGNEQFF. CDR3 in DNA: TGTGCCAGCAGTAAGGGGGAGCGGGGCAATGAGCAGTTCTTC.

The V and J genes are TRBV28 and TRBJ1-2, with a tentative D call TRBD1 (5 bases). The CDR3 loop spans 13 amino acids. Germline CDR1 MDHEN, CDR2 SYDVKM. Trimming removed 5 bases at V and 8 bases at J, with 15 bases between. The CDR3 DNA reads TGTGCCAGCAGTCCGACCCCAGGGAGGGGCTACACCTTC. Translation gives CASSPTPGRGYTF.

The gene calls are TRBV4-2 and TRBJ2-1; TRBD2 agrees at 13 bases. Looked up from germline, CDR1 is LGHNA and CDR2 is YNFKEQ. V dropped 6 bases and J dropped 6; count of bases not matched to a gene: 17. The CDR3 is made up of 19 amino acids. The CDR3 DNA is TGTGCCAGCAGTACTGCGGGACTAGCGGGATCCAACCCGACCAATGAGCAGTTCTTC. Encoded protein: CASSTAGLAGSNPTNEQFF.